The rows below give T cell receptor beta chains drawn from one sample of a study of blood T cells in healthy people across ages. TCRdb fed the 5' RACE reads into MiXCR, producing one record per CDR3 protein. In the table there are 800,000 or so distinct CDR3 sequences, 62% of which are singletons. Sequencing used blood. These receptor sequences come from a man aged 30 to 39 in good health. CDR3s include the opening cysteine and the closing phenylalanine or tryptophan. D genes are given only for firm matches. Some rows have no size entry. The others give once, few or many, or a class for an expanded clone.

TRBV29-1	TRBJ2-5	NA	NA	CSGVPQGWETQYF	TGCAGCGGTGTTCCACAGGGTTGGGAGACCCAGTACTTC
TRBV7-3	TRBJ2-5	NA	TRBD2	CASSITSGGETQYF	TGTGCCAGCAGCATAACTAGCGGGGGAGAGACCCAGTACTTC
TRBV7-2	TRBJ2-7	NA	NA	CASSLKRAGPPLEQYF	TGTGCCAGCAGCTTAAAACGAGCAGGTCCTCCTCTCGAGCAGTACTTC
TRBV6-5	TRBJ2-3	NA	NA	CASSYLPADTQYF	TGTGCCAGCAGTTACCTGCCGGCAGATACGCAGTATTTT
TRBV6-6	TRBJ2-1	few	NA	CASSPGANEQFF	TGTGCCAGCAGTCCAGGGGCAAATGAGCAGTTCTTC
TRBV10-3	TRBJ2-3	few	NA	CAITPGVGNTDTQYF	TGTGCCATCACTCCAGGTGTAGGGAACACAGATACGCAGTATTTT
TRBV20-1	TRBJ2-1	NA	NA	CSARDQRGFPYNEQFF	TGCAGTGCTAGAGATCAGAGGGGGTTTCCTTACAATGAGCAGTTCTTC
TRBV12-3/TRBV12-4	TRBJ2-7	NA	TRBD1	CASSLADRGREQYF	TGTGCCAGCAGTTTAGCGGACAGGGGGCGCGAGCAGTACTTC
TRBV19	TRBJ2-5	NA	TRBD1	CASNPQGALETQYF	TGTGCCAGTAATCCTCAGGGGGCTCTGGAGACCCAGTACTTC
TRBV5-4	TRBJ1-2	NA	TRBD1	CASSLGQGPMTDYGYTF	TGTGCCAGCAGCTTGGGACAGGGGCCGATGACGGACTATGGCTACACCTTC
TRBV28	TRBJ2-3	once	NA	CASSFAGNPQYF	TGTGCCAGCAGTTTTGCTGGCAATCCGCAGTATTTT